These 9 T cell receptor beta chains were sequenced from one sample in a study of CD8+ T cells in alopecia areata. Treatment described: oral pan-JAK inhibitor, 5-10 mg twice daily. Extracted RNA was reverse transcribed into cDNA, the sequencing template. Repertoires were generated with immunoSEQ multiplex PCR, while TCRdb's copy carries only in-frame clones and drops some. The sample lists 90,000 to 120,000 clones, 84% seen once, with around a quarter in the top ten. The source material was CD8+ T cells sorted from blood, sampled at week 24, from a patient treated with tofacitinib. These receptors were obtained from a human donor with alopecia areata.

The chain links TRBV7-9 to TRBJ1-1; D perhaps matches TRBD1 (6 bases). There are 15 residues in the CDR3. V was shortened by 5 bases and J by 0 bases, with 13 bases between the two germline ends. Per the germline V gene, CDR1 is SEHNR and CDR2 is FQNEAQ (reference sequence). CDR3 region: CASSPRTEMNTEAFF. The CDR3 coding sequence is TGTGCCAGCAGCCCGAGGACAGAGATGAACACTGAAGCTTTCTTT.

The V and J genes are TRBV13 and TRBJ2-3; 7 positions agree with TRBD1. Trimming cost V 5 bases and J 0 bases; bases outside gene matches: 5. Germline values: CDR1 PRHDT, CDR2 FYEKMQ (reference sequence). The CDR3 runs 15 residues. CDR3 coding DNA: TGTGCCAGCAGCCACCGACAGGGAAGCACAGATACGCAGTATTTT. It is translated as CASSHRQGSTDTQYF.

This clone was detected only once. The J gene is TRBJ1-2, the V gene TRBV29-1; 10 nucleotides match TRBD1. Looked up from germline, CDR1 is SQVTM and CDR2 is ANQGSEA. V trimming: 3 bases; J trimming: 0 bases; junction bases outside the gene matches: 10. The CDR3 consists of 17 residues. CDR3 bases: TGCAGCGTTGACGGGACAGGGGATCTATTGGCTAACTATGGCTACACCTTC. This codes for CSVDGTGDLLANYGYTF.

This chain uses TRBV5-6 with TRBJ2-5, with D possibly matching TRBD1 (7 bases). Germline-derived CDR1 and CDR2 are SGHDT and YYEEEE. The V end was cut by 3 bases, the J end by 1 base, with 10 bases between. This CDR3 spans 14 amino acids. The CDR3 sequence: CASSWRDSQETQYF. CDR3 coding DNA: TGTGCCAGCAGCTGGCGGGACAGCCAAGAGACCCAGTACTTC.

This clone was counted only a few times. This sample includes further DNA sequences coding for the same CDR3. The chain uses TRBV19 and TRBJ1-6; TRBD1 agrees at 11 bases. CDR3 length: 14 amino acids. J gave up 8 bases and V 9 bases, and 6 bases lay outside the gene matches. Per germline, CDR1 LNHDA and CDR2 SQIVND (reference sequence). In DNA form, the CDR3 reads TGTGCCAGCACGGACAGGGGGCTTGATTCACCCCTCCACTTT. Its protein product is CASTDRGLDSPLHF.

The chain has TRBV5-1 and TRBJ2-5, with D perhaps TRBD1 (5 bases). Per the germline V gene, CDR1 is SGHRS and CDR2 is YFSETQ. The CDR3 contains 15 residues. The ends were cut back, 0 bases at V and 1 base at J, with 10 bases in the middle. The CDR3 DNA sequence: TGCGCCAGCAGCTTGGCAGGACACCTCCAAGAGACCCAGTACTTC. Amino acid sequence: CASSLAGHLQETQYF.

The V call is TRBV4-1, the J call TRBJ1-6, with 8 bases aligning to TRBD1. CDR1 and CDR2 from the germline V gene are MGHRA and YSYEKL. CDR3 size: 16 residues. The V segment lost 1 base and the J segment 10 bases; nucleotides outside the gene matches: 9. The CDR3 region is CASSQVPGQGASPLHF. The CDR3 DNA is TGCGCCAGCAGCCAAGTACCAGGACAGGGAGCCTCACCCCTCCACTTT.

V usage is TRBV4-1 and J usage is TRBJ2-2; 9 bases line up with TRBD1. Trimming cost V 0 bases and J 4 bases; bases outside gene matches: 3. CDR3 length: 16 residues. Germline CDR1 reads MGHRA; CDR2 reads YSYEKL. The CDR3 nucleotides are TGCGCCAGCAGCCAAGATGGACAGGGGCCCACCGGGGAGCTGTTTTTT. Translation: CASSQDGQGPTGELFF.

J is TRBJ2-1 and V is TRBV4-2; D is unclear. Germline loops: CDR1 LGHNA, CDR2 YNFKEQ. The CDR3 is 17 residues long. Deletions cut 0 bases from V and 0 bases from J, with 12 bases between. The CDR3 DNA reads as TGTGCCAGCAGCCAAGAGGGTCAGGAGATCTCCTACAATGAGCAGTTCTTC. It is translated as CASSQEGQEISYNEQFF.